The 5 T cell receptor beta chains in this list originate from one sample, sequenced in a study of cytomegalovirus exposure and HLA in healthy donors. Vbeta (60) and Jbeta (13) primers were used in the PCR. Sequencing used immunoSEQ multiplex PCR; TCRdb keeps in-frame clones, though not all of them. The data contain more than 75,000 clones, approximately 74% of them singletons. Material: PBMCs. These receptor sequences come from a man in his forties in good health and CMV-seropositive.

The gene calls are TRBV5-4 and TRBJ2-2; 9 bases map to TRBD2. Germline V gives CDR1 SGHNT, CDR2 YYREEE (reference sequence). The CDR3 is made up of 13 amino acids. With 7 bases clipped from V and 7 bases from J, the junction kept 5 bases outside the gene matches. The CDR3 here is CASASGMGGELFF. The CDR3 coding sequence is TGTGCCAGCGCTAGCGGGATGGGCGGGGAGCTGTTTTTT.

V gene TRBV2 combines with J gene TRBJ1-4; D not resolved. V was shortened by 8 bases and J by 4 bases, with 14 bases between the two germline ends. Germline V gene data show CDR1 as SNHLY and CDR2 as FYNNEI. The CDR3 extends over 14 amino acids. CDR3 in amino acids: CASRERSLNEKLFF. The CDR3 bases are TGTGCCAGCCGCGAACGGAGCCTTAATGAAAAACTGTTTTTT.

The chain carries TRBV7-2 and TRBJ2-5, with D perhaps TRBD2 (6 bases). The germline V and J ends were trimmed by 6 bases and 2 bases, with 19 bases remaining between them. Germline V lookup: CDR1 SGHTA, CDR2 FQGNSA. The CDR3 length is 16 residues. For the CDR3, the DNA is TGTGCCAGCAGTAGCGGAGGACTGTTTCGGCAAGAGACCCAGTACTTC. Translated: CASSSGGLFRQETQYF.

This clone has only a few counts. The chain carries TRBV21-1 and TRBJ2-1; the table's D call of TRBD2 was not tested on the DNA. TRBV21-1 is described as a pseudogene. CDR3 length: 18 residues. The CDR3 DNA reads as TGTGCCAGCAGCAAAGCCCCGGATAGCGGGAGCTCCTACAATGAGCAGTTCTTC. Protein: CASSKAPDSGSSYNEQFF.

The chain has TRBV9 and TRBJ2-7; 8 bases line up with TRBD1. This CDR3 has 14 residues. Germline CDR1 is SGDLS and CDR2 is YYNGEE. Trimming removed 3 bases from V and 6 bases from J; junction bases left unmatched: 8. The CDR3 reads CASSAGQGRGEQYF. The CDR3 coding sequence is TGTGCCAGCAGCGCCGGACAGGGTCGGGGCGAGCAGTACTTC.